Each of the 18 T cell receptor beta chains below was sequenced from the same sample in a study of molecular identifiers for immune sequencing clone quantification. TCRdb processed the PCR reads anew with MiXCR; each CDR3 protein has one entry. The table includes approximately 90,000 distinct CDR3 sequences, roughly 21% detected once. The specimen sequenced was naive CD8+ T cells from blood, with Jurkat cell RNA spiked in. The subset here: FACS-sorted CD8+CD4-CCR7+CD45RA+ naive T cells. The receptors stem from a human donor in good health. Some libraries in this study had Jurkat cell RNA spiked in.

A few counts support this clonotype. The J gene is TRBJ2-1, the V gene TRBV25-1, with no clear D. This CDR3 region has 14 residues. Germline V gives CDR1 MGHDK, CDR2 SYGVNS. Trimming pared 1 base from V and 7 bases from J, leaving 11 bases between. CDR3 sequence: CASSELAPRNEQFF. For the CDR3, the DNA is TGTGCCAGCAGTGAATTAGCTCCCCGGAATGAGCAGTTCTTC.

A remark on this clonotype: This could be a read error, since a much larger clone is one nucleotide away. The V gene is TRBV6-5, the J gene TRBJ1-2; tentative D call: TRBD1 (5 bases). This CDR3 has 13 amino acids. Looked up from germline, CDR1 is MNHEY and CDR2 is SVGAGI. The CDR3 region is CANSYSRGHGYTF. In DNA form, the CDR3 reads TGTGCCAACAGTTACTCGAGGGGACATGGCTACACCTTC.

This clonotype was counted many times. The chain joins TRBV6-5 to TRBJ2-5; D gene ambiguous. V lost 8 bases to trimming and J lost 5 bases, with 9 bases between them. The germline V gene has CDR1 MNHEY and CDR2 SVGAGI. The CDR3 spans 11 residues. CDR3 amino acids: CASVKAETQYF. CDR3 nucleotide sequence: TGTGCCAGCGTTAAGGCGGAGACCCAGTACTTC.

This clonotype has at least ten counts. V usage is TRBV27 and J usage is TRBJ1-5; weak D call: TRBD1 (6 bases). Trimming stripped 8 bases from V and 6 bases from J, with 11 bases between. This CDR3 is built from 12 residues. The germline CDR1 and CDR2 sequences are MNHEY and SMNVEV (reference sequence). The CDR3, as DNA: TGTGCCAGCTCAGGGGTTGGTCAGCCCCAGCATTTT. It is translated as CASSGVGQPQHF.

The chain couples TRBV19 to TRBJ2-1, with D perhaps being TRBD1 or TRBD2 (5 bases each). Trimming left V 4 bases short and J 8 bases short, with 9 bases between. Per the germline V gene, CDR1 is LNHDA and CDR2 is SQIVND (reference sequence). The CDR3 is 12 residues long. The CDR3 region has the DNA TGTGCCAGTAGTAGAGGGGTCCATGAGCAGTTCTTC. This translates into CASSRGVHEQFF.

This clonotype has at least ten counts. The chain is built from TRBV28 and TRBJ2-7; D is unclear. V was pared by 6 bases and J by 3 bases, with 12 bases between. In germline, CDR1 is MDHEN, CDR2 SYDVKM. The CDR3 runs 13 residues. CDR3 protein: CASSPRVSYEQYF. The CDR3 DNA reads as TGTGCCAGCAGCCCCAGAGTCAGCTACGAGCAGTACTTC.

This clonotype has a count of ten or more. This chain uses TRBV12-3 or TRBV12-4 with TRBJ2-1, with 12 bases that match TRBD2. The CDR3 has 14 residues. V was clipped by 3 bases and J by 15 bases; unmatched bases: 9. CDR3 protein: CASSLSLAGGGWFF. The CDR3 nucleotides read TGTGCCAGCAGTTTGTCGCTAGCGGGGGGGGGATGGTTCTTC.

A remark on this clonotype: Possible read error: a much larger clone is one base away. This chain links TRBV20-1 with TRBJ1-2, with unresolved D. The CDR3 has 12 amino acids. The V gene lost 5 bases and the J gene lost 4 bases, with 11 bases spanning the gap. Germline-derived CDR1 and CDR2 are DFQATT and SNEGSKA (reference sequence). CDR3 coding DNA: TGCAGTGCTGGTCCCGCCAGCTATGGCTACACCTTC. Residues: CSAGPASYGYTF.

The chain is built from TRBV27 and TRBJ1-1; 8 bases are shared with TRBD1. V gave up 3 bases and J gave up 3 bases; unmatched junction bases: 9. This CDR3 is 16 amino acids long. The germline V gene has CDR1 MNHEY and CDR2 SMNVEV (reference sequence). The CDR3, as DNA: TGTGCCAGCAGTTTCCTACAGGGGGGTGGGTACACTGAAGCTTTCTTT. Translated, it gives CASSFLQGGGYTEAFF.

In its sample, this clonotype was seen a few times. This rearrangement joins TRBV18 to TRBJ2-5, with TRBD1 identical over 8 bases. CDR1 KGHSH and CDR2 LQKENI come from the germline V gene. The ends lost 5 bases at V and 2 bases at J; junction bases unmatched: 4. The CDR3 is made up of 14 amino acids. The CDR3 coding sequence is TGTGCCAGCTCAGTAACAGGGGGGCAAGAGACCCAGTACTTC. It codes for CASSVTGGQETQYF.

A word on this clonotype: Just one base apart from a much larger clone, this may be a read error. This chain connects TRBV6-5 to TRBJ1-1; D is unclear. The CDR3 length is 13 residues. Germline V gene data show CDR1 as MNHEY and CDR2 as SVGAGI. The CDR3 DNA sequence: TGTGCCGGCAGCACGTTTGGAGCGACTGAAGCTTTCTTT. Amino acid sequence: CAGSTFGATEAFF.

This clonotype was observed a few times. The rearrangement links TRBV24-1 to TRBJ2-1, with D perhaps being TRBD1 or TRBD2 (7 bases each). Deletions cut 7 bases from V and 7 bases from J, with 16 bases between. Germline V gene sequence: CDR1 KGHDR, CDR2 SFDVKD. The CDR3 totals 14 residues. In DNA, the CDR3 is TGTGCCACCAGACCCAGGGGGGAGGGAAATGAGCAGTTCTTC. It is translated as CATRPRGEGNEQFF.

This chain connects TRBV6-2 or TRBV6-3 to TRBJ2-1, with D perhaps matching TRBD2 (5 bases). Germline V gives CDR1 MNHEY, CDR2 SVGEGT. This CDR3 has 13 residues. Deletions cut 3 bases from V and 7 bases from J, with 10 bases between. CDR3 loop: CASSYFRGNEQFF. Here the CDR3 DNA reads TGTGCCAGCAGTTATTTCCGGGGTAATGAGCAGTTCTTC.

This sequence joins TRBV4-3 and TRBJ2-7, with a possible D match to TRBD1 (5 bases). The germline V gene has CDR1 LGHNA and CDR2 YSLEER. The CDR3 covers 16 residues. V lost 0 bases and J 2 bases, leaving 14 bases between the germline ends. CDR3 in DNA: TGCGCCAGCAGCCAAGATCTAGGGGCCTGGCCCTACGAGCAGTACTTC. Translation gives CASSQDLGAWPYEQYF.

On this clonotype itself: A much larger clone lies a single base off, so this may be a read error. The chain carries TRBV12-3 or TRBV12-4 and TRBJ1-1, with 8 positions matching TRBD1. The CDR3 has 13 amino acids. The CDR3 nucleotides are TGTGCCAACAGTTTCGATGCGCAGGGGGCAGCTTTCTTT. Translating gives CANSFDAQGAAFF.

Remarks on this clonotype: It may be a read error: a sequence one base away is much more abundant. CDR3 DNA: TGTGCCAGCAGTCTCAGTACGGGGGACTACGAGCAGTACTTC. Its translation: CASSLSTGDYEQYF. The chain links TRBV27 to TRBJ2-7, with D possibly TRBD2 on 6 matching bases. CDR1 and CDR2 from the germline V gene are MNHEY and SMNVEV (reference sequence). The CDR3 covers 14 residues. The ends were cut back, 5 bases at V and 3 bases at J, with 14 bases in the middle.

This clonotype was found many times. The chain links TRBV20-1 to TRBJ2-7; 10 bases agree with TRBD2. Trimming took 1 base from V and 2 from J; bases not matched to a gene: 2. This CDR3 has 14 amino acids. Germline-derived CDR1 and CDR2 are DFQATT and SNEGSKA (reference sequence). The CDR3 sequence is CSARALAGAYEQYF. The DNA of the CDR3 is TGCAGTGCTAGAGCTCTAGCGGGAGCCTACGAGCAGTACTTC.

The table lists this clonotype with many counts. The rearrangement uses TRBV6-5 and TRBJ2-5; D might be TRBD1 (5 bases). Trimming removed 6 bases at V and 2 bases at J, with 10 bases between. Germline values: CDR1 MNHEY, CDR2 SVGAGI. This CDR3 contains 13 residues. The CDR3 is CASRRTNQETQYF. Here the CDR3 DNA reads TGTGCCAGCAGAAGGACAAATCAAGAGACCCAGTACTTC.